This TCR beta chain was captured in a study of CD8+CD57+ T cells in acquired aplastic anemia. Study at large: Each DNA sample taken from sorted CD4+ and CD8+ cells came to approximately 3.2 ug on average.

For sequencing, patients were chosen who had shown expansion of CD8+CD57+ cells by flow cytometry. The blood sampling took place in patients who had so far received no therapy. Points on this clonotype: The antigen remains unidentified.

Profiling of TCR beta VDJ combinations and CDR3 sequences used genomic DNA as template. Using its own MiXCR run on the reads, TCRdb lists one record per CDR3 protein. The table lists 260,000 or so distinct CDR3 sequences, 82% of them singletons, with 35% to 50% in the top ten. Whole-study results and caveats: Controls did not differ significantly from patients in CD8+ Simpson's diversity.

V was shortened by 6 bases and J by 3 bases, with 9 bases between the two germline ends. Germline V CDR1 and CDR2: SNHLY, FYNNEI. The CDR3 has 13 residues. Sequenced input: sorted CD4+, CD8+, or CD8+CD57+ T cells (not recorded which) from PBMCs. V and J are TRBV2 and TRBJ1-5; the D is unclear. This receptor was identified in a human donor with aplastic anemia. CDR3 loop: CASSSDTNQPQHF. CDR3 bases: TGTGCCAGCAGCTCAGACACCAATCAGCCCCAGCATTTT. Drawing the rest from reference TRBV2 and TRBJ1-5, the complete variable domain is EPEVTQTPSHQVTQMGQEVILRCVPISNHLYFYWYRQILGQKVEFLVSFYNNEISEKSEIFDDQFSVERPDGSNFTLKIRSTKLEDSAMYFCASSSDTNQPQHFGDGTRLSIL.